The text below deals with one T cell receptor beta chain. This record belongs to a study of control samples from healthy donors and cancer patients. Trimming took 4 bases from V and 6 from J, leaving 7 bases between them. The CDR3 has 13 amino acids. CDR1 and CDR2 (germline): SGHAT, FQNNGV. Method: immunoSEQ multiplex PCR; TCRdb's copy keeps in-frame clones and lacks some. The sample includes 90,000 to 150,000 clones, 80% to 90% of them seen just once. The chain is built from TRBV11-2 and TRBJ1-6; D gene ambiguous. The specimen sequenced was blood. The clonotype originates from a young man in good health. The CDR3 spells CASSSSGNSPLHF. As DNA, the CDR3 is TGTGCCAGCAGCTCCTCGGGTAATTCACCCCTCCACTTT.